One T cell receptor (beta chain) is described in this entry. This sample is part of a study of cytomegalovirus exposure and HLA in healthy donors. Study-wide context: Findings of an earlier analysis included some 120 million unique TCR beta sequences from 200 million or so T cells.

These donors counted as nominally healthy when sampled, but unrecorded immune exposures were likely. Primers for the PCR totalled 60 Vbeta and 13 Jbeta. Clones were read by immunoSEQ multiplex PCR, and TCRdb kept only the in-frame ones, dropping some. The sample has 40,000 to 45,000 clones, about half seen once. The CDR3 has 15 residues. CDR1 and CDR2 (germline): SGDLS, YYNGEE. The V and J ends lost 2 bases and 2 bases, in that order; junction bases with no gene match: 5. Source material: PBMCs. This chain connects TRBV9 to TRBJ2-7, with 9 bases aligning to TRBD2. The source of this sequence is a man in his 60s in good health and CMV-seronegative. The CDR3 coding sequence is TGTGCCAGCAGCGTCGCAGCGGGAGGTCCCTACGAGCAGTACTTC. It encodes CASSVAAGGPYEQYF.